One sample yielded the 26 T cell receptor beta chains listed below, sequenced in a study of CD4 T cells in relation to SARS-CoV-2 and coronaviruses. The unexposed donors gave CD4+ T cells in 2011-2018, prior to COVID-19. The cells were cultured for over eight days before CD4+ T cells were isolated. What these receptors recognize is not known. Measured with immunoSEQ multiplex PCR; TCRdb has only the in-frame clones, and not every one. The sample lists about 26,000 clones, approximately 73% occurring once. The sample consisted of CD4+ T cells from PBMCs, cultured in vitro. These receptors were obtained from a human donor in good health.

The chain couples TRBV19 to TRBJ1-6, with TRBD1 identical over 7 bases. The germline gives CDR1 LNHDA, CDR2 SQIVND (reference sequence). This CDR3 has 16 residues. V was pared by 3 bases and J by 3 bases, with 5 bases of the junction left unmatched. The CDR3 bases are TGTGCCAGTAGTATCCCTGGGGACAGCTATAATTCACCCCTCCACTTT. It is translated as CASSIPGDSYNSPLHF.

This sequence joins TRBV11-2 and TRBJ1-1, with TRBD1 identical over 8 bases. The germline V gene has CDR1 SGHAT and CDR2 FQNNGV. This CDR3 contains 17 residues. V shed 5 bases and J 6 bases; nucleotides not matched to a gene: 17. As DNA, the CDR3 is TGTGCCAGCAGCGCTAGCCGGACAGGGTCTAGTAGGGCTGAAGCTTTCTTT. This encodes CASSASRTGSSRAEAFF.

This clone was seen once. J is TRBJ2-3 and V is TRBV2, with 9 bases that match TRBD2. Looked up from germline, CDR1 is SNHLY and CDR2 is FYNNEI. The V segment lost 6 bases and the J segment 0 bases; nucleotides outside the gene matches: 13. This CDR3 has 18 residues. CDR3 nucleotides: TGTGCCAGCAGACTCTGGGGTAGCGGGGGAAAGAGCACAGATACGCAGTATTTT. Protein product: CASRLWGSGGKSTDTQYF.

The chain has TRBV3-1 (or the pseudogene TRBV3-2) and TRBJ2-7; tentatively, D is TRBD1 (7 bases). The V end was cut by 3 bases, the J end by 5 bases, with 23 bases between. Germline values: CDR1 LGHDT, CDR2 YNNKEL (reference sequence). This CDR3 has 17 residues. This CDR3 reads CASSHPARRGDSDEQYF. The CDR3 nucleotides read TGTGCCAGCAGCCACCCCGCGCGCAGGGGGGATTCGGACGAGCAGTACTTC.

The rearrangement uses TRBV10-3 and TRBJ2-7; 7 bases fit TRBD1. CDR1 and CDR2 (germline): ENHRY, SYGVKD. CDR3 length: 14 amino acids. After removal of 6 bases from V and 3 bases from J, the junction contained 8 bases not matched to a gene. CDR3 protein: CAIRDQTGNYEQYF. The DNA for the CDR3 is TGTGCCATCAGAGACCAGACAGGGAACTACGAGCAGTACTTC.

The chain has TRBV10-3 and TRBJ1-6; no definite D call. This CDR3 has 13 residues. Germline V gene lookup returns CDR1 ENHRY and CDR2 SYGVKD. V gave up 6 bases and J gave up 8 bases, with 11 bases separating them. CDR3 sequence: CAIRPPGDSPLHF. The CDR3 DNA follows: TGTGCCATCAGACCTCCTGGGGATTCACCCCTCCACTTT.

The chain recombines TRBV7-8 with TRBJ2-1; 12 bases fit TRBD2. Germline CDR1 and CDR2: SGHVS and FQNEAQ. There are 15 residues in the CDR3. V lost 5 bases to trimming and J lost 8 bases; unmatched junction nucleotides: 7. CDR3 sequence reads: CASSRTSGGNHEQFF. The CDR3 DNA sequence: TGTGCCAGCAGCCGCACTAGCGGGGGGAACCATGAGCAGTTCTTC.

The chain has TRBV10-3 and TRBJ1-1; no reliable D call. In germline, CDR1 is ENHRY, CDR2 SYGVKD. Trimming took 7 bases from V and 0 from J, leaving 9 bases between them. The CDR3 runs to 13 residues. CDR3 nucleotide sequence: TGTGCCATCATGAGGGTGATGAACACTGAAGCTTTCTTT. Translating gives CAIMRVMNTEAFF.

CDR3 sequence: CASSLKLGTGNTGELFF. The CDR3 DNA reads TGTGCCAGCAGCCTGAAACTTGGGACAGGGAACACCGGGGAGCTGTTTTTT. The chain uses TRBV5-4 and TRBJ2-2, with 8 nucleotides matching TRBD1. V was clipped by 4 bases and J by 1 base; unmatched bases: 9. Germline assignment: CDR1 SGHNT and CDR2 YYREEE (reference sequence). The CDR3 loop spans 17 amino acids.

The chain recombines TRBV12-3 or TRBV12-4 with TRBJ1-1, with D hard to call. The CDR3 sequence is 13 residues long. V was clipped by 3 bases and J by 6 bases, with 11 bases between them. CDR3 in amino acids: CASSLAVAAEAFF. CDR3 sequence (DNA): TGTGCCAGCAGTTTGGCAGTGGCAGCTGAAGCTTTCTTT.

The J gene is TRBJ2-1, the V gene TRBV27; 9 nucleotides agree with TRBD2. CDR1 and CDR2 (germline): MNHEY, SMNVEV (reference sequence). J gave up 7 bases and V 6 bases, and 10 bases lay outside the gene matches. CDR3 length: 15 amino acids. The DNA of the CDR3 is TGTGCCAGCAGAGAAATGGGTAGCGGGAGAAATGAGCAGTTCTTC. As protein: CASREMGSGRNEQFF.

The chain is built from TRBV3-1 (or the pseudogene TRBV3-2) and TRBJ1-4, with D unclear. V was pared by 1 base and J by 4 bases, with 7 bases between. Germline values: CDR1 LGHDT, CDR2 YNNKEL (reference sequence). CDR3 length equals 14 residues. Here the CDR3 DNA reads TGTGCCAGCAGCCAAGGGCGTTTTAATGAAAAACTGTTTTTT. Its translation is CASSQGRFNEKLFF.

This clone was picked up a small number of times. The J gene is TRBJ2-2, the V gene TRBV10-1; no clear D gene. The CDR3 consists of 12 residues. The germline V gene encodes CDR1 WNHNN and CDR2 SYGVQD (reference sequence). The V gene lost 6 bases and the J gene lost 2 bases, with 4 bases spanning the gap. In DNA form, the CDR3 reads TGCGCCAGCAGGGGTAACACCGGGGAGCTGTTTTTT. Its protein is CASRGNTGELFF.

J is TRBJ1-6 and V is TRBV11-3; possible D gene TRBD1, 6 bases. Germline CDR1 and CDR2: SGHNT and YENEEA. Deletions cut 5 bases from V and 9 bases from J, with 23 bases between. The CDR3 spans 17 residues. The CDR3 loop is CASSLYRVYPWRSPLHF. The CDR3 nucleotides are TGTGCCAGCAGCCTCTACAGGGTATATCCTTGGCGTTCACCCCTCCACTTT.

The V and J genes are TRBV7-9 and TRBJ2-3, with D possibly matching TRBD2 (6 bases). Deletions cut 2 bases from V and 0 bases from J, with 18 bases between. Germline V gene data show CDR1 as SEHNR and CDR2 as FQNEAQ (reference sequence). The CDR3 is 18 amino acids. CDR3 residues: CASSLLRGKNPSTDTQYF. The CDR3 DNA reads TGTGCCAGCAGCTTACTCCGCGGGAAAAATCCTAGCACAGATACGCAGTATTTT. Together with reference TRBV7-9 and TRBJ2-3, the CDR3 gives the full variable domain: DTGVSQNPRHKITKRGQNVTFRCDPISEHNRLYWYRQTLGQGPEFLTYFQNEAQLEKSRLLSDRFSAERPKGSFSTLEIQRTEQGDSAMYLCASSLLRGKNPSTDTQYFGPGTRLTVL.

The gene calls are TRBV7-9 and TRBJ2-2; 10 positions match TRBD1. Germline V gene data show CDR1 as SEHNR and CDR2 as FQNEAQ (reference sequence). After removal of 7 bases from V and 1 base from J, the junction contained 6 bases not matched to a gene. The CDR3 contains 16 residues. Here the CDR3 reads CASIPGQGKNTGELFF. The CDR3 DNA is TGTGCCAGCATCCCGGGACAGGGGAAGAACACCGGGGAGCTGTTTTTT.

A few counts support this clone. The CDR3 nucleotides are TGTGCCAGCAGCTTAAGAGGTTCTAATAATTCACCCCTCCACTTT. Translated, it gives CASSLRGSNNSPLHF. The V and J genes are TRBV7-3 and TRBJ1-6; no clear D. The CDR3 covers 15 residues. V shed 1 base and J shed 5 bases, with 9 bases lying between them. Germline values: CDR1 SGHTA, CDR2 FQGTGA.

This clone was recorded a few times. The rearrangement links TRBV4-2 to TRBJ2-2; D unresolved. In germline, CDR1 is LGHNA, CDR2 YNFKEQ. CDR3 length equals 12 residues. Trimming left V 2 bases short and J 5 bases short, with 3 bases between. In DNA form, the CDR3 reads TGTGCCAGCAGCCAACTGACCGGGGAGCTGTTTTTT. As protein: CASSQLTGELFF.

The table lists this clone with a count of one. J is TRBJ1-4 and V is TRBV6-1; D not resolved. CDR3 length equals 15 residues. The germline CDR1 and CDR2 sequences are MNHNS and SASEGT. Deletions cut 2 bases from V and 8 bases from J, with 15 bases between. CDR3: CASSEQSAAAEKLFF. DNA of the CDR3: TGTGCCAGCAGTGAACAGTCAGCAGCGGCAGAAAAACTGTTTTTT.

The chain joins TRBV2 to TRBJ2-2; D gene uncertain. V dropped 6 bases and J dropped 8 bases, with 10 bases sitting between them. The germline gives CDR1 SNHLY, CDR2 FYNNEI. The length of the CDR3 is 12 residues. The CDR3 protein is CASSEVRGELFF. DNA for the CDR3: TGTGCCAGCAGCGAGGTGCGGGGGGAGCTGTTTTTT.

The chain links TRBV29-1 to TRBJ1-2; no definite D call. V lost 3 bases and J lost 0, with 5 bases in between. In germline, CDR1 is SQVTM, CDR2 ANQGSEA. The CDR3 is 12 amino acids. The CDR3 coding sequence is TGCAGCGTTGATCTGGCTAACTATGGCTACACCTTC. Translating it yields CSVDLANYGYTF.

V usage is TRBV29-1 and J usage is TRBJ2-2; D possibly corresponds to TRBD1 (6 bases). V lost 5 bases and J lost 6, with 16 bases in between. Germline-derived CDR1 and CDR2 are SQVTM and ANQGSEA. The CDR3 has 14 residues. Here the CDR3 DNA reads TGCAGCGTTTCAATCGACAGGAAGGCCGGGGAGCTGTTTTTT. Translating gives CSVSIDRKAGELFF.

This chain uses TRBV5-1 with TRBJ2-2, with unresolved D. The CDR3 spans 11 residues. CDR1 is SGHRS, CDR2 YFSETQ, per germline. The germline V and J ends were trimmed by 6 bases and 5 bases, with 5 bases remaining between them. The CDR3 nucleotides are TGCGCCAGCACCACAACCGGGGAGCTGTTTTTT. Translating it yields CASTTTGELFF. Together with reference TRBV5-1 and TRBJ2-2, the CDR3 gives the full variable domain: KAGVTQTPRYLIKTRGQQVTLSCSPISGHRSVSWYQQTPGQGLQFLFEYFSETQRNKGNFPGRFSGRQFSNSRSEMNVSTLELGDSALYLCASTTTGELFFGEGSRLTVL.

The J gene is TRBJ2-7, the V gene TRBV29-1, with 11 bases identical to TRBD2. There are 13 residues in the CDR3. Germline V gives CDR1 SQVTM, CDR2 ANQGSEA. J gave up 4 bases and V 3 bases, and 2 bases lay outside the gene matches. The DNA for the CDR3 is TGCAGCGTTGATACTAGCGGGAGTTACGAGCAGTACTTC. Its protein is CSVDTSGSYEQYF.

The chain is built from TRBV7-2 and TRBJ2-7, with TRBD2 identical over 12 bases. Unmatched junction bases numbered 11, after V lost 1 base and J lost 4 bases. This CDR3 has 18 amino acids. The germline V gene has CDR1 SGHTA and CDR2 FQGNSA. The CDR3 DNA reads TGTGCCAGCAGCTTAGTCGCCGCAGGGACTAGCGGGTTTTACGAGCAGTACTTC. This gives the protein CASSLVAAGTSGFYEQYF.

The chain recombines TRBV7-2 with TRBJ2-1; 9 positions agree with TRBD2. The CDR3 sequence is 16 residues long. Germline CDR1 SGHTA, CDR2 FQGNSA. V lost 5 bases, J lost 4 bases, and 9 bases stayed unmatched. The CDR3 bases are TGTGCCAGCAGCCCCCACAGCGGGGGGTCTTACAATGAGCAGTTCTTC. Protein: CASSPHSGGSYNEQFF.